This is a list of T cell receptor beta chains from one sample in a study of T cell responses to AZD1222 COVID-19 vaccine. Some clones are missing from TCRdb's copy, which holds only in-frame ones; the method was immunoSEQ multiplex PCR. The profile shows roughly 96,000 clones, 90% of them singletons. Sample: peripheral blood, taken on day 0 of AZD1222 vaccination. These receptor sequences come from an adult in good health. Each CDR3 is given with its conserved first and last residue. The order of the fields is V gene, D gene, clone size, J gene, CDR3 DNA, CDR3 protein. A D gene is named only where the DNA matches it firmly. Size is stated for part of the rows, as once, few or many counts, or as a class when the clone is expanded.

v_call: TRBV7-2; d_call: .; clone_size: once; j_call: TRBJ2-2; cdr3_nt: TGTGCCAGCAGCTTAGGCATGGGTCTGAACACCGGGGAGCTGTTTTTT; cdr3_aa: CASSLGMGLNTGELFF
v_call: TRBV7-6; d_call: .; clone_size: .; j_call: TRBJ1-1; cdr3_nt: TGTGCCAGCAGCCTCAAAAAGACCCGATGTCCTGAAGCTTTCTTT; cdr3_aa: CASSLKKTRCPEAFF
v_call: TRBV28; d_call: .; clone_size: .; j_call: TRBJ1-3; cdr3_nt: TGTGCCAGCAGTTGGGAGGCTGGAAACACCATATATTTT; cdr3_aa: CASSWEAGNTIYF
v_call: TRBV12-3/TRBV12-4; d_call: TRBD1; clone_size: .; j_call: TRBJ1-2; cdr3_nt: TGTGCCAGCAGTTTCAACAGGGGGCTTGGCTACACCTTC; cdr3_aa: CASSFNRGLGYTF
v_call: TRBV6-4; d_call: .; clone_size: once; j_call: TRBJ1-2; cdr3_nt: TGTGCCAGCAGTGACCCTCAAGGGCTGGGTGGCTACACCTTC; cdr3_aa: CASSDPQGLGGYTF
v_call: TRBV7-3; d_call: .; clone_size: .; j_call: TRBJ2-1; cdr3_nt: TGTGCCAGCAGCTTAAGCAGGAGCAATGAGCAGTTCTTC; cdr3_aa: CASSLSRSNEQFF
v_call: TRBV11-2; d_call: TRBD2; clone_size: .; j_call: TRBJ2-7; cdr3_nt: TGTGCCAGCAGCTTAGATTGGCTAGCGGGAGCAAGTTACGAGCAGTACTTC; cdr3_aa: CASSLDWLAGASYEQYF
v_call: TRBV6-5; d_call: .; clone_size: .; j_call: TRBJ1-5; cdr3_nt: TGTGCCAGCAGAAAGGGGCGCAATCAGCCCCAGCATTTT; cdr3_aa: CASRKGRNQPQHF
v_call: TRBV28; d_call: .; clone_size: .; j_call: TRBJ1-4; cdr3_nt: TGTGCCAGCAGTTTAGCCGTTGACCTGGAAAAACTGTTTTTT; cdr3_aa: CASSLAVDLEKLFF
v_call: TRBV11-2; d_call: .; clone_size: .; j_call: TRBJ2-5; cdr3_nt: TGTGCCAGCAACCCTGGCCTCGGGGAGACCCAGTACTTC; cdr3_aa: CASNPGLGETQYF
v_call: TRBV30; d_call: .; clone_size: .; j_call: TRBJ1-4; cdr3_nt: TGTGCCTGGATGTCGGAGGGGGAAAAACTGTTTTTT; cdr3_aa: CAWMSEGEKLFF
v_call: TRBV2; d_call: TRBD2; clone_size: .; j_call: TRBJ2-7; cdr3_nt: TGTGCCAGCACCCTAGGGGGAGCGGGAGTTGGCGAGCAGTACTTC; cdr3_aa: CASTLGGAGVGEQYF
v_call: TRBV10-3; d_call: .; clone_size: .; j_call: TRBJ1-5; cdr3_nt: TGTGCCATCAGTGCCCTGGTATCTCAGCCCCAGCATTTT; cdr3_aa: CAISALVSQPQHF
v_call: TRBV15; d_call: TRBD1; clone_size: .; j_call: TRBJ2-7; cdr3_nt: TGTGCCACCAGCAGGGAGGGACAGGGGCTTGGCGAGCAGTACTTC; cdr3_aa: CATSREGQGLGEQYF
v_call: TRBV7-2; d_call: .; clone_size: .; j_call: TRBJ2-2; cdr3_nt: TGTGCCAGCAGCCCAGGGAACACCGGGGAGCTGTTTTTT; cdr3_aa: CASSPGNTGELFF
v_call: TRBV7-2; d_call: .; clone_size: few; j_call: TRBJ2-7; cdr3_nt: TGTGCCAGCAGCTCGCAGGAGGGTCGGCAGTACTTC; cdr3_aa: CASSSQEGRQYF
v_call: TRBV18; d_call: .; clone_size: .; j_call: TRBJ2-3; cdr3_nt: TGTGCCAGCTCACCACCGGTCAATGCAGATACGCAGTATTTT; cdr3_aa: CASSPPVNADTQYF
v_call: TRBV30; d_call: TRBD1; clone_size: .; j_call: TRBJ2-1; cdr3_nt: TGTGCCTGGAGCCCACAGGGGAATGAGCAGTTCTTC; cdr3_aa: CAWSPQGNEQFF
v_call: TRBV28; d_call: TRBD2; clone_size: once; j_call: TRBJ2-7; cdr3_nt: TGTGCCAGCAGTTTGGGGGGACTAGCAGGAACCGAGCAGTACTTC; cdr3_aa: CASSLGGLAGTEQYF
v_call: TRBV6-2/TRBV6-3; d_call: TRBD1; clone_size: .; j_call: TRBJ1-2; cdr3_nt: TGTGCCAGCAGTGGACAGGGGTATGGCTACACCTTC; cdr3_aa: CASSGQGYGYTF
v_call: TRBV5-4; d_call: .; clone_size: .; j_call: TRBJ2-2; cdr3_nt: TGTGCCAACAGAGGAGCGAACACCGGGGAGCTGTTTTTT; cdr3_aa: CANRGANTGELFF
v_call: TRBV5-5; d_call: .; clone_size: .; j_call: TRBJ1-4; cdr3_nt: TGTGCCAGCAGCACCGGCTTCACGGGTGAAAAACTGTTTTTT; cdr3_aa: CASSTGFTGEKLFF
v_call: TRBV6-5; d_call: .; clone_size: .; j_call: TRBJ2-1; cdr3_nt: TGTGCCAGTCCGACAGACGAATACAATGAGCAGTTCTTC; cdr3_aa: CASPTDEYNEQFF